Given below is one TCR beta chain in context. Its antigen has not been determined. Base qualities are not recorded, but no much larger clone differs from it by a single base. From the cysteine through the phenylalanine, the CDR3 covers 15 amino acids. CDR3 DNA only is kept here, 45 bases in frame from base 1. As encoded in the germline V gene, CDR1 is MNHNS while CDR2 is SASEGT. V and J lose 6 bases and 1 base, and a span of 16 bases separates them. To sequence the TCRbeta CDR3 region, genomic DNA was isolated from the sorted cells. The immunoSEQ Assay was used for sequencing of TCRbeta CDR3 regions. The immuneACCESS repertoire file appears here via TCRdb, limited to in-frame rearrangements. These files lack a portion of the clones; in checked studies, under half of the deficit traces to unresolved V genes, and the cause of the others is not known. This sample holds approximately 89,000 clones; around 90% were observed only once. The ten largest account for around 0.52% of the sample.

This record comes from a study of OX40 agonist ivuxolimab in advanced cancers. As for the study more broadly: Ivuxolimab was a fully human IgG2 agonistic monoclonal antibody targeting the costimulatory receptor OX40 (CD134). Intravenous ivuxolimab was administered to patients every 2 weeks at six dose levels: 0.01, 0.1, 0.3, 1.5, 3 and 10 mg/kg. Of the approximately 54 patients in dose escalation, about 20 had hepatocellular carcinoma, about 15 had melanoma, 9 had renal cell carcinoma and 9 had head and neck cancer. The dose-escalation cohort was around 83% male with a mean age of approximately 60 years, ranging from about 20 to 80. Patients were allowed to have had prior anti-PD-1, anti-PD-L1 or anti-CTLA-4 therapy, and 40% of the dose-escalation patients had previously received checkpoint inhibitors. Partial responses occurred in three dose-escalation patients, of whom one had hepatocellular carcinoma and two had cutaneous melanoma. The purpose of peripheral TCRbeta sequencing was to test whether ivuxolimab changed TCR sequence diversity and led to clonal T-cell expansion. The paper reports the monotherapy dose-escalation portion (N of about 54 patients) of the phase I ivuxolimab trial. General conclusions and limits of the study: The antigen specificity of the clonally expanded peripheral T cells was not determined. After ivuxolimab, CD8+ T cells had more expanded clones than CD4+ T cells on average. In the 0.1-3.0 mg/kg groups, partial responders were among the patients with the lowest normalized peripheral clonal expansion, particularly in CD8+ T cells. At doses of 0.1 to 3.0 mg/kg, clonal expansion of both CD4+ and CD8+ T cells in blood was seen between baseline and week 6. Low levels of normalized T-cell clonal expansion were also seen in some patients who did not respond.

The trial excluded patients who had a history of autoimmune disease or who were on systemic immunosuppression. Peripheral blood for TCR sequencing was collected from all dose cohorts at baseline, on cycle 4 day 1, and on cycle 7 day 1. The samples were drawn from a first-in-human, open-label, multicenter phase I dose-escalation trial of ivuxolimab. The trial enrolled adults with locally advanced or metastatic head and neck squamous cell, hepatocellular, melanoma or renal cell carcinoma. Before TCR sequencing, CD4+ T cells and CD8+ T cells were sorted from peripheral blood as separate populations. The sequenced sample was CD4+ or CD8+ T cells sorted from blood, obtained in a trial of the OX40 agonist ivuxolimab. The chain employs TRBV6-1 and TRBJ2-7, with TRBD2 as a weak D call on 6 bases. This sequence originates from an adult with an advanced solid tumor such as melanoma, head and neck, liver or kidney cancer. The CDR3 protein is CASSAMRGESYEQYF. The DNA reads TGTGCCAGCAGCGCTATGCGGGGTGAGTCCTACGAGCAGTACTTC.